This TCR beta chain comes out of a study of read filtering for tumor transcriptome and immune sequencing. Germline loops: CDR1 MGHRA, CDR2 YSYEKL. The CDR3 runs to 15 residues. Trimming took 2 bases from V and 4 from J; bases not matched to a gene: 5. This library used 300 to 500 ng RNA and molecular barcoded adaptors spanning alpha/delta and beta/gamma chains. TCRdb reprocessed the reads with MiXCR, giving one entry per CDR3 protein. The table lists 100,000 to 150,000 distinct CDR3 sequences, roughly 13% of them singletons. The sample holds many counts of this clonotype. J is TRBJ2-1 and V is TRBV4-1, with 7 bases aligning to TRBD2. Specimen: a population of CD138-negative cells sorted from bone marrow. This receptor was identified in a donor aged 40 or older with multiple myeloma. Here the CDR3 reads CASSQQGGGYNEQFF. The CDR3, as DNA: TGCGCCAGCAGCCAACAGGGCGGGGGATACAATGAGCAGTTCTTC.